The source of this T cell receptor beta chain is a study of blood T cell repertoires in COVID-19 (TCRdb year 2020). Study-wide context: Samples from collaborators originated in the United States, Italy and Spain and spanned both the acute and convalescent phases of COVID-19. HLA class I and class II types, where available, came from metadata supplied by the sample provider rather than from assay-based typing. Deeply sampled blood TCRbeta repertoires from subjects exposed to, actively infected with, or recovered from COVID-19 were included in the dataset. A freely available public database, intended as a resource for researchers studying the immune response to SARS-CoV-2, is where the repertoires were released. Sample metadata almost always included a de-identified subject ID, COVID-19 status, age in years and sex. The samples were drawn from two sources: the first 160 participants of the ongoing ImmuneRACE study, and 1,000 to 1,500 subjects contributed by 6 global collaborators. The prospective study material was composed of cDNA or gDNA derived from T cells, B-cell-depleted T cells, or PBMCs.

In the prospective study, participants were roughly 18 to 90 years old, resided in 20 to 30 geographic areas of the United States, and were enrolled through a virtual design. In the prospective study, cohorts were assigned on the basis of participant-reported clinical history obtained from a screening survey and a study questionnaire. ImmuneRACE Cohort 3 recovered participants were defined by two consecutive negative NP/OP PCR tests, healthcare professional clearance, or symptom resolution. Mobile phlebotomists in the prospective study collected whole blood, serum and a nasopharyngeal or oropharyngeal swab from every participant. Additional blood draws and questionnaires over an approximately 2-month period could optionally be provided by prospective study participants. Blood samples from the prospective study were shipped frozen or at room temperature prior to DNA extraction. With regard to this clone: Its recognized antigen is unknown. No per-base quality is available; no much larger clone lies one base away.

V ends up 3 bases short and J 6 bases short, with an unmatched junction base count of 7. The CDR3 starts with the cysteine, ends with the phenylalanine, and has 15 residues. The kept DNA is CDR3 alone, 45 bases in frame from the first base. The germline V gene encodes CDR1 MNHEY and CDR2 SVGAGI. The study at large found these results: The quantity of clinical and demographic metadata differed by source and by participant and was supplied without curation.

The immunoSEQ Assay, a bias-controlled multiplex PCR, was used to amplify TCRbeta CDR3 regions from genomic DNA. The paper's processing steps were these. Nucleated cell counts per sample were estimated from amplification of reference gene primers within the assay. Sequence reads were collapsed and filtered to measure the absolute abundance of every unique TCRbeta CDR3 rearrangement. Productive Simpson clonality was computed per sample as the square root of Simpson's diversity index over productive rearrangements. TCRdb retrieved this table from immuneACCESS and kept in-frame rearrangements only. Not all clones are present; in checked studies, unresolved V genes account for under half, and no reason is known for the remainder. D and trimming were read from the DNA, whereas the V and J calls and clone size are those reported in that table. The sample yields about 470,000 clones; around 87% were counted once. In total, the top ten clones hold 0.65% to 0.9% of the sample.

The sequence derives from a woman aged 18 to 35 who had recovered from COVID-19. The rearrangement combines TRBV6-5 with TRBJ1-4, and TRBD1 matches 7 of the central bases. Sequencing was done on a sample of PBMCs or T cells enriched from blood (not recorded which). The CDR3: CASSYPGQRDEKLFF. In nucleotide form, the sequence is TGTGCCAGCAGTTATCCGGGACAGAGAGATGAAAAACTGTTTTTT.